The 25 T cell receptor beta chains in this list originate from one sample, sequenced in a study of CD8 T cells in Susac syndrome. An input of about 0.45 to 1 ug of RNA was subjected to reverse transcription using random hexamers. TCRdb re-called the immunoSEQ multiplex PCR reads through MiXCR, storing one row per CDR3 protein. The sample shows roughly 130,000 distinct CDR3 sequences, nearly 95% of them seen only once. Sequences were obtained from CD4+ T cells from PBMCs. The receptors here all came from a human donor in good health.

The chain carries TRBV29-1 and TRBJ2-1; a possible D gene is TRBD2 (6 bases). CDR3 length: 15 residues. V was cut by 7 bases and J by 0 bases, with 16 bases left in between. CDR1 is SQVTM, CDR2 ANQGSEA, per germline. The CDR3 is CSAEGMRFSYNEQFF. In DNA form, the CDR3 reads TGCAGCGCGGAGGGTATGAGGTTCTCCTACAATGAGCAGTTCTTC.

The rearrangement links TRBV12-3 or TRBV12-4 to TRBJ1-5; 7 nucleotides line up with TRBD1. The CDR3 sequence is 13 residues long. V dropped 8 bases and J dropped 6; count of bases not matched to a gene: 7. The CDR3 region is CASGDSQGQPQHF. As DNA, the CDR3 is TGTGCCAGCGGGGACAGTCAGGGTCAGCCCCAGCATTTT.

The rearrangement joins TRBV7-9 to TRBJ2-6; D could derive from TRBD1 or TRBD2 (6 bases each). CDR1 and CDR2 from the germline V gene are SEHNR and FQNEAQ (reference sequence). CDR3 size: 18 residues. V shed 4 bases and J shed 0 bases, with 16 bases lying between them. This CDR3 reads CASSSPGGGPSGANVLTF. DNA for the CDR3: TGTGCCAGCAGCTCTCCCGGGGGCGGGCCCTCTGGGGCCAACGTCCTGACTTTC.

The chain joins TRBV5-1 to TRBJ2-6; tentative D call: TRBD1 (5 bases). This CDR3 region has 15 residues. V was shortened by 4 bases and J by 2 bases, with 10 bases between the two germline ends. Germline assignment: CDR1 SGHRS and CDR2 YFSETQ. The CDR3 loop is CASSPPGTGANVLTF. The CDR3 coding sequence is TGCGCCAGCAGCCCGCCAGGGACTGGGGCCAACGTCCTGACTTTC.

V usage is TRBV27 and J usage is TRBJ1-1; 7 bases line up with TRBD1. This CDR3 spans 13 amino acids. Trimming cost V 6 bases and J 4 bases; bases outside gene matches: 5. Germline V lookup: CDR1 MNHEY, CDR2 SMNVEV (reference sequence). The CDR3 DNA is TGTGCCAGCAGGAAACAGGGGCCCACTGAAGCTTTCTTT. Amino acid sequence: CASRKQGPTEAFF.

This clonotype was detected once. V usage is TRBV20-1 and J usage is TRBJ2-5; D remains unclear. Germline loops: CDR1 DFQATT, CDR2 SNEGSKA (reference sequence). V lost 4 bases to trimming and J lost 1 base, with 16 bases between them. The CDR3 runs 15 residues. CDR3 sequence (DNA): TGCAGTGCTAACCCCGGTGGTCTTAGCCAAGAGACCCAGTACTTC. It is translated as CSANPGGLSQETQYF.

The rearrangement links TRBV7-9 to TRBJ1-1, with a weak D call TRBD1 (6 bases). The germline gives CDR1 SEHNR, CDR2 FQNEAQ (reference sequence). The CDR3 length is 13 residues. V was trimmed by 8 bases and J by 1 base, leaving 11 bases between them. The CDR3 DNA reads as TGTGCCAGCTCACGGGGGCAGAACACTGAAGCTTTCTTT. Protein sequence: CASSRGQNTEAFF.

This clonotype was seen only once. The chain's CDR3 is CASSLELQYGETQYF. The CDR3 DNA follows: TGTGCCAGCAGCTTAGAATTGCAGTACGGAGAGACCCAGTACTTC. The chain combines TRBV7-9 with TRBJ2-5; no firm D call. The CDR3 spans 15 residues. Per the germline V gene, CDR1 is SEHNR and CDR2 is FQNEAQ (reference sequence). Between the trimmed V and J ends, which lost 1 base and 4 bases, there was a span of 13 bases.

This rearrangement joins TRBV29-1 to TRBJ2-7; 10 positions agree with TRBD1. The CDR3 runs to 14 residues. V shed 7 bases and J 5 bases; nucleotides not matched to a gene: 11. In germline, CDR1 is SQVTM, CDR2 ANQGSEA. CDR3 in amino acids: CSALRDRGINEQYF. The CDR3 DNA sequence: TGCAGCGCCCTTCGGGACAGGGGTATCAACGAGCAGTACTTC.

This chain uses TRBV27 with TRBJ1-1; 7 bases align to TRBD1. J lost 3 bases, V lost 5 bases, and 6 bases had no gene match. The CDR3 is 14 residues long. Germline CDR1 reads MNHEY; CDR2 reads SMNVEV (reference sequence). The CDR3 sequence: CASSQGGVYTEAFF. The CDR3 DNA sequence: TGTGCCAGCAGTCAGGGGGGGGTGTACACTGAAGCTTTCTTT.

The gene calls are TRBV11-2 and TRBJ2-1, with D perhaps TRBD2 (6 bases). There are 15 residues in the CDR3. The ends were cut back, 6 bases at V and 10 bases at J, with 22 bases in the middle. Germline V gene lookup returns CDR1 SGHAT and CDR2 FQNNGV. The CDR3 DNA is TGTGCCAGCAGTCTTTGGATTGCGGGAAGTGGAGAGCAGTTCTTC. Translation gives CASSLWIAGSGEQFF. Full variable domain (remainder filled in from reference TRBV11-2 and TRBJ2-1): EAGVAQSPRYKIIEKRQSVAFWCNPISGHATLYWYQQILGQGPKLLIQFQNNGVVDDSQLPKDRFSAERLKGVDSTLKIQPAKLEDSAVYLCASSLWIAGSGEQFFGPGTRLTVL.

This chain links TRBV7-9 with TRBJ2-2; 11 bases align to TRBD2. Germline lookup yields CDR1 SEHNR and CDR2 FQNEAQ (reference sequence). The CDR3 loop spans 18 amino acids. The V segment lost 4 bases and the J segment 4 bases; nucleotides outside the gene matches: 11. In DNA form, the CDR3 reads TGTGCCAGCAGCTCCGGGACTAGCGGTCCCTTGGGCACCGGGGAGCTGTTTTTT. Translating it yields CASSSGTSGPLGTGELFF.

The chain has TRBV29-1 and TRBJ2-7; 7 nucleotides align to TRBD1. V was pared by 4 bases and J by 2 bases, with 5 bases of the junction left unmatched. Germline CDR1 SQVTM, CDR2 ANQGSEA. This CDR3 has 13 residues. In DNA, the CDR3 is TGCAGCGTTGGTAGGGGACAGCCCTACGAGCAGTACTTC. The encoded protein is CSVGRGQPYEQYF.

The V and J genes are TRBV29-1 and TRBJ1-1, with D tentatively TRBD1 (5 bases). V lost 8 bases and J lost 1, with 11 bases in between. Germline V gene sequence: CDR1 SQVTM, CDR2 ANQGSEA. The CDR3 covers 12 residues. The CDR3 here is CSMGGGNTEAFF. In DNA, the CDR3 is TGCAGCATGGGTGGGGGGAACACTGAAGCTTTCTTT.

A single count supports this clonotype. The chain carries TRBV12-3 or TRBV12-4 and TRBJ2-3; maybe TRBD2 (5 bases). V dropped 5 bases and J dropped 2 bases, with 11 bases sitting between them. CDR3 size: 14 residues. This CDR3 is CASSPGISTDTQYF. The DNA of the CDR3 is TGTGCCAGCAGTCCCGGGATATCCACAGATACGCAGTATTTT.

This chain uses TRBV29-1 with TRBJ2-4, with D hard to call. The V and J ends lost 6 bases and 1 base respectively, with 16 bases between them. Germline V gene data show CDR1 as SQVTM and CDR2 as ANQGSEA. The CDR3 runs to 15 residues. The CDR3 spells CSVARNLGAKNIQYF. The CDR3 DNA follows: TGCAGCGTCGCGCGAAACCTAGGGGCCAAAAACATTCAGTACTTC.

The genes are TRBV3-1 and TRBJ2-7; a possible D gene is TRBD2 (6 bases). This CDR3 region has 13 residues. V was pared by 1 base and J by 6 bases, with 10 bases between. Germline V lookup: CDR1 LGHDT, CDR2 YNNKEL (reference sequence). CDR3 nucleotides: TGTGCCAGCAGCCAAGTTGGAGGGACCGAGCAGTACTTC. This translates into CASSQVGGTEQYF.

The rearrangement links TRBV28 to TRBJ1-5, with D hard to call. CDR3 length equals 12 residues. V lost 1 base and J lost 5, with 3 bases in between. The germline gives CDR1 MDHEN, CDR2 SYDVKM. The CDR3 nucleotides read TGTGCCAGCAGTTTATCGTATCAGCCCCAGCATTTT. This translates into CASSLSYQPQHF.

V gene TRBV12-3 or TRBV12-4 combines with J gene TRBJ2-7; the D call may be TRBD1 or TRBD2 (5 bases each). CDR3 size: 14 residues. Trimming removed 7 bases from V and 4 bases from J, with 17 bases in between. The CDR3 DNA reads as TGTGCCAGCAAGACCGGGACGGGACCTTACGAGCAGTACTTC. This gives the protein CASKTGTGPYEQYF.

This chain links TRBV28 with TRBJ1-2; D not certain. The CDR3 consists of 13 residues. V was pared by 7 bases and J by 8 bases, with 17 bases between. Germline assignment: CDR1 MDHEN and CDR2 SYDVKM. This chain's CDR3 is CASTSTDTSGYTF. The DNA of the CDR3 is TGTGCCAGCACCTCAACCGACACTTCCGGCTACACCTTC.

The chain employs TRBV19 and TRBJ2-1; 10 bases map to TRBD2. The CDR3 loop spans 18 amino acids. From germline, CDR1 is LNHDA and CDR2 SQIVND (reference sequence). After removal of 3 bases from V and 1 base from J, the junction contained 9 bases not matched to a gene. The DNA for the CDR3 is TGTGCCAGTAGTATCGGCCCCCGAGCGGGAGGGTCCTACAATGAGCAGTTCTTC. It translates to CASSIGPRAGGSYNEQFF. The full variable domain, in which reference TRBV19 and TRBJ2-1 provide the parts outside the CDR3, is DGGITQSPKYLFRKEGQNVTLSCEQNLNHDAMYWYRQDPGQGLRLIYYSQIVNDFQKGDIAEGYSVSREKKESFPLTVTSAQKNPTAFYLCASSIGPRAGGSYNEQFFGPGTRLTVL.

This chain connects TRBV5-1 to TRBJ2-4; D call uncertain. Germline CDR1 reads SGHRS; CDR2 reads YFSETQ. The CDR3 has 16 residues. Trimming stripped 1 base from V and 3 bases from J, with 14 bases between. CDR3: CASSLIADGSKNIQYF. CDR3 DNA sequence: TGCGCCAGCAGCTTGATCGCGGATGGAAGCAAAAACATTCAGTACTTC.

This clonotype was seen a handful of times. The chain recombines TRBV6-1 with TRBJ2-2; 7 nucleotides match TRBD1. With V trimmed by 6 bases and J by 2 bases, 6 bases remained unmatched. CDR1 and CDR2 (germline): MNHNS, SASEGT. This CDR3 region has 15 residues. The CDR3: CASSSGTANTGELFF. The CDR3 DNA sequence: TGTGCCAGCAGCTCCGGGACAGCAAACACCGGGGAGCTGTTTTTT.

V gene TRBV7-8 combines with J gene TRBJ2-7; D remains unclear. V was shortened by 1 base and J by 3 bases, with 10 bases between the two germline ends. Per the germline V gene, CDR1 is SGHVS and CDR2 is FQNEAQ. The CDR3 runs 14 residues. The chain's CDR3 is CASSLVGALYEQYF. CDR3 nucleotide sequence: TGTGCCAGCAGCTTAGTGGGCGCCCTCTACGAGCAGTACTTC. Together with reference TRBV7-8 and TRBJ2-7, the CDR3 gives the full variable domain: GAGVSQSPRYKVAKRGQDVALRCDPISGHVSLFWYQQALGQGPEFLTYFQNEAQLDKSGLPSDRFFAERPEGSVSTLKIQRTQQEDSAVYLCASSLVGALYEQYFGPGTRLTVT.

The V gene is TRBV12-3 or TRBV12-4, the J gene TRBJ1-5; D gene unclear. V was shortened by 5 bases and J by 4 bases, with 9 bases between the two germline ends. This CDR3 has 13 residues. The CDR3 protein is CASSRSENQPQHF. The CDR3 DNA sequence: TGTGCCAGCAGTCGATCAGAAAATCAGCCCCAGCATTTT.